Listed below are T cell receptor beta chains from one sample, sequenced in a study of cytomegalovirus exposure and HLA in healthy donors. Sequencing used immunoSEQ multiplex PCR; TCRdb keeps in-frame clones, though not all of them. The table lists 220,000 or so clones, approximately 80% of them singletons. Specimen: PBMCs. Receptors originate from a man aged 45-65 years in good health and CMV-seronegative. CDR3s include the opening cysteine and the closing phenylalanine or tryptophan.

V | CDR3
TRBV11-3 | CASSRRQGYNEQFF
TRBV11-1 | CASGTSGRGGYTQYF
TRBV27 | CASSQAGNNSPLHF
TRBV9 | CASSVDGTSGSPDTQYF
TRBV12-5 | CASGFREGNNEQFF
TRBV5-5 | CASSLGGGTRDTQYF
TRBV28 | CASTFSGTQYAGYTF
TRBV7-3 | CASSLLNNEQFF
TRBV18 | CASSPIGSGYNEQFF
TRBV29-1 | CSVRLGQANTEAFF
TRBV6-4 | CARPRHELAGYNEQFF
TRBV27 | CASSPTGVSEKLFF
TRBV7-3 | CASSSTSGRPQAGEQFF
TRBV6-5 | CASSDTNRGTEAFF
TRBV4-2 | CASSQEYWRAYEQYF
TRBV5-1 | CASSRDYSTGELFF
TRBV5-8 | CASSSGQGRFTEQFF
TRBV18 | CASSQTQTDTQYF
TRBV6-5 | CASSYNDGGMDTQYF
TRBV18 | CASSPDRPTDTQYF
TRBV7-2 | CASSLGLAGGADTQYF